The rows below give T cell receptor beta chains drawn from one sample of a study of cytomegalovirus exposure and HLA in healthy donors. Some clones are missing from TCRdb's copy, which holds only in-frame ones; the method was immunoSEQ multiplex PCR. Of about 130,000 clones listed, 80% are singletons. The specimen was PBMCs. These receptors originate from a woman aged 35 to 49 in good health and CMV-seronegative. CDR3s include the opening cysteine and the closing phenylalanine or tryptophan. The D gene is left open where the match is weak. Clone size is stated in some rows and not others, as once, few, many or a class when expanded.

J	V	D	size	CDR3	DNA
TRBJ2-2	TRBV7-2	.	.	CASRLAGLNTGELFF	TGTGCCAGCAGACTCGCGGGTCTAAACACCGGGGAGCTGTTTTTT
TRBJ2-7	TRBV19	TRBD1	.	CASSIRDRGSLYEQYF	TGTGCCAGTAGTATCCGAGACAGGGGGTCTCTCTACGAGCAGTACTTC
TRBJ2-3	TRBV4-2	.	.	CASSQDRGRAGATDTQYF	TGTGCCAGCAGCCAAGATAGGGGGCGAGCGGGAGCCACAGATACGCAGTATTTT
TRBJ2-3	TRBV9	.	.	CASSSLTGFTDTQYF	TGTGCCAGCAGCTCCTTGACAGGTTTCACAGATACGCAGTATTTT
TRBJ1-2	TRBV29-1	.	.	CSVVGVGGYTF	TGCAGCGTTGTAGGGGTTGGCGGCTACACCTTC
TRBJ2-7	TRBV5-1	.	.	CASRPGNSYEQYF	TGCGCCAGCAGACCAGGGAACTCCTACGAGCAGTACTTC
TRBJ2-5	TRBV7-2	TRBD1	.	CASSLGRTGETQYF	TGTGCCAGCAGCTTAGGCCGGACAGGGGAGACCCAGTACTTC
TRBJ2-2	TRBV15	TRBD1	.	CATSRSGGWRTGELFF	TGTGCCACCAGCAGGTCAGGGGGCTGGCGCACCGGGGAGCTGTTTTTT
TRBJ1-1	TRBV29-1	TRBD1	.	CSVPAGTGYEAFF	TGCAGCGTTCCTGCCGGGACAGGGTATGAAGCTTTCTTT
TRBJ2-3	TRBV4-3	TRBD2	.	CASSRRLAGGSSTDTQYF	TGCGCCAGCAGCCGTCGACTAGCGGGGGGCTCGAGCACAGATACGCAGTATTTT
TRBJ1-6	TRBV2	.	few	CASYWSSNSPLHF	TGTGCCAGCTATTGGAGTTCTAATTCACCCCTCCACTTT
TRBJ2-5	TRBV7-3	.	few	CASSPTGSSETQYF	TGTGCCAGCAGCCCCACAGGGTCATCGGAGACCCAGTACTTC
TRBJ2-5	TRBV7-2	TRBD2	.	CASSLGGTSETQYF	TGTGCCAGCAGCTTAGGAGGGACTAGCGAGACCCAGTACTTC
TRBJ1-2	TRBV29-1	.	.	CSFRRGYGYTF	TGCAGCTTCCGGAGAGGCTATGGCTACACCTTC
TRBJ2-7	TRBV29-1	TRBD2	.	CSGGGLPTYEQYF	TGCAGCGGGGGGGGACTTCCTACTTACGAGCAGTACTTC
TRBJ1-1	TRBV6-6	.	.	CASSYSRRMNTEAFF	TGTGCCAGCAGTTACTCTCGCAGAATGAACACTGAAGCTTTCTTT
TRBJ2-1	TRBV2	TRBD2	.	CASSYAGTSGSPSYNEQFF	TGTGCCAGCAGTTATGCCGGGACTAGCGGGAGTCCCTCCTACAATGAGCAGTTCTTC
TRBJ2-3	TRBV28	TRBD2	once	CASTRAGGSPDTQYF	TGTGCCAGCACCCGAGCGGGAGGGTCTCCAGATACGCAGTATTTT
TRBJ2-2	TRBV7-9	TRBD1	few	CASSRQGRELFF	TGTGCCAGCAGTCGACAGGGGAGGGAGCTGTTTTTT
TRBJ2-3	TRBV9	TRBD2	once	CASSVGDGGTRDTQYF	TGTGCCAGCAGCGTAGGTGACGGGGGGACCAGGGATACGCAGTATTTT
TRBJ2-7	TRBV7-2	.	once	CASSSRPTVTGAYEQYF	TGTGCCAGCAGCTCTCGCCCCACAGTAACGGGGGCCTACGAGCAGTACTTC
TRBJ1-1	TRBV6-5	.	once	CPSSYSAGVGTEAFF	TGTCCCAGCAGTTACTCAGCAGGGGTCGGTACTGAAGCTTTCTTT
TRBJ2-2	TRBV7-9	TRBD1	few	CASSSRDRGLYNTGELFF	TGTGCCAGCAGCTCTCGGGACAGGGGGCTTTATAACACCGGGGAGCTGTTTTTT
TRBJ1-1	TRBV5-1	.	.	CASSSTVNTEAFF	TGCGCCAGCAGCAGCACAGTGAACACTGAAGCTTTCTTT
TRBJ1-1	TRBV7-9	.	.	CASSLASSGNTEAFF	TGTGCCAGCAGCTTAGCCTCGTCAGGGAACACTGAAGCTTTCTTT
TRBJ1-1	TRBV5-4	.	.	CASSLAGNTEAFF	TGTGCCAGCAGCTTGGCAGGGAACACTGAAGCTTTCTTT
TRBJ1-4	TRBV5-8	.	.	CASSLFRGHATNEKLFF	TGTGCCAGCAGCTTGTTCAGGGGACATGCAACTAATGAAAAACTGTTTTTT
TRBJ2-5	TRBV7-2	TRBD2	.	CASSSSGRAETQYF	TGTGCCAGCAGCTCTAGCGGGAGGGCGGAGACCCAGTACTTC
TRBJ2-7	TRBV5-1	.	.	CASSLEGYEQYF	TGCGCCAGCAGCTTGGAGGGGTACGAGCAGTACTTC
TRBJ1-2	TRBV2	TRBD1	.	CASSATGRMGGGGYTF	TGTGCCAGCAGTGCGACAGGGAGGATGGGGGGCGGTGGCTACACCTTC
TRBJ1-5	TRBV7-9	TRBD1	.	CASSFETGTAFRKDQPQHF	TGTGCCAGCAGCTTTGAAACCGGGACAGCCTTTCGGAAAGATCAGCCCCAGCATTTT
TRBJ2-2	TRBV6-5	.	.	CASTKTVTGELFF	TGTGCCAGCACTAAGACTGTTACCGGGGAGCTGTTTTTT
TRBJ2-5	TRBV5-6	.	once	CASNAVGTATGTQYF	TGTGCCAGCAACGCGGTCGGTACGGCCACTGGGACCCAGTACTTC
TRBJ1-2	TRBV19	TRBD1	.	CASSDGTAYGYTF	TGTGCCAGTAGTGACGGGACAGCCTATGGCTACACCTTC
TRBJ1-2	TRBV20-1	.	.	CSAVGGYGYTF	TGCAGTGCTGTCGGGGGCTATGGCTACACCTTC
TRBJ1-3	TRBV5-1	.	.	CASSLSGAGNTIYF	TGCGCCAGCAGCTTGTCCGGGGCTGGAAACACCATATATTTT
TRBJ2-3	TRBV10-2	.	.	CASTEGTGETDTQYF	TGCGCCAGCACGGAGGGGACGGGAGAGACAGATACGCAGTATTTT
TRBJ2-5	TRBV29-1	.	.	CSVERDSGETQYF	TGCAGCGTTGAAAGGGACAGCGGGGAGACCCAGTACTTC
TRBJ2-7	TRBV29-1	TRBD1	.	CSGTGAYSYEQYF	TGCAGCGGGACAGGGGCCTACTCCTACGAGCAGTACTTC
TRBJ2-2	TRBV2	.	.	CASRGGRSTGELFF	TGTGCCAGCAGGGGTGGCCGGAGCACCGGGGAGCTGTTTTTT
TRBJ1-1	TRBV7-2	.	.	CASSRGGTEAFF	TGTGCCAGCAGCCGGGGTGGGACTGAAGCTTTCTTT
TRBJ2-1	TRBV15	.	.	CATSLTSWGNYNEQFF	TGTGCCACCAGCCTTACCAGCTGGGGCAACTACAATGAGCAGTTCTTC